What follows are 17 T cell receptor beta chains derived from one specimen sequenced in a study of T cell repertoires in aging, cancer and after chemotherapy. Multiplex touch-down PCR with TRB-A/B primers amplified rearranged V-D-J TRB sequences. TCRdb re-derived calls from the multiplex PCR reads in MiXCR, one entry per CDR3 protein. The data show about 9,800 distinct CDR3 sequences, 37% seen once. Amplification of TCR beta used genomic DNA extracted from peripheral blood. The sequencing sample was made of blood. The receptors were sampled from a human donor in good health.

The V and J genes are TRBV12-3 or TRBV12-4 and TRBJ1-1; the D is unclear. The germline V and J ends were trimmed by 2 bases and 1 base, with 5 bases remaining between them. The CDR3 length is 13 residues. CDR3 in DNA: TGTGCCAGCAGTTTACAGGAGAACACTGAAGCTTTCTTT. It is translated as CASSLQENTEAFF.

This clonotype is classed as medium-sized (0.01 to 0.1%). V and J are TRBV19 and TRBJ2-5; the D call may be TRBD1 or TRBD2 (5 bases each). In germline, CDR1 is LNHDA, CDR2 SQIVND (reference sequence). The V end lost 5 bases, the J end lost 2 bases, and 12 bases lay between the germline ends. The CDR3 is 14 residues long. The CDR3 DNA reads as TGTGCCAGTAGTGTGGGACCGACACAAGAGACCCAGTACTTC. This encodes CASSVGPTQETQYF.

The J gene is TRBJ2-2, the V gene TRBV10-3; 10 nucleotides agree with TRBD1. This CDR3 has 17 amino acids. Germline CDR1 reads ENHRY; CDR2 reads SYGVKD. After removal of 0 bases from V and 6 bases from J, the junction contained 7 bases not matched to a gene. The CDR3 loop reads CAISESTYGTGAGELFF. The CDR3 DNA follows: TGTGCCATCAGTGAGTCGACATACGGGACAGGGGCCGGGGAGCTGTTTTTT.

This clonotype was counted a few times. This rearrangement joins TRBV6-1 to TRBJ2-1, with D perhaps given as TRBD1 or TRBD2 (7 bases each). Germline assignment: CDR1 MNHNS and CDR2 SASEGT. The CDR3 is 18 residues long. V dropped 2 bases and J dropped 9 bases, with 26 bases sitting between them. The CDR3 bases are TGTGCCAGCAGTGAATGGGGGGGAGGAGGACAGGTTTCGGGTGAGCAGTTCTTC. Translating it yields CASSEWGGGGQVSGEQFF.

In this sample, this clonotype turned up a few times. The V call is TRBV12-3 or TRBV12-4, the J call TRBJ2-1; D is possibly TRBD2 (5 bases). Trimming removed 3 bases at V and 6 bases at J, with 15 bases between. CDR3 length: 15 amino acids. CDR3 DNA: TGTGCCAGCAGTTTTGGGGAGAGGGTCGGCAATGAGCAGTTCTTC. Translation: CASSFGERVGNEQFF.

The V gene is TRBV4-2, the J gene TRBJ2-2; TRBD2 matches at 7 bases. The CDR3 contains 15 residues. CDR1 is LGHNA, CDR2 YNFKEQ, per germline. The V and J ends lost 1 base and 5 bases, in that order; junction bases with no gene match: 4. CDR3 sequence: CASSQVISGTGELFF. The CDR3, as DNA: TGTGCCAGCAGCCAAGTGATTAGCGGGACCGGGGAGCTGTTTTTT.

J is TRBJ1-5 and V is TRBV19; D is uncertain. Per the germline V gene, CDR1 is LNHDA and CDR2 is SQIVND (reference sequence). The CDR3 totals 13 residues. The V end was cut by 0 bases, the J end by 6 bases, with 6 bases between. The CDR3 DNA follows: TGTGCCAGTAGTATAGACCCCACTCAGCCCCAGCATTTT. The encoded protein is CASSIDPTQPQHF.

CDR3 protein: CASRNADAFYGYTF. CDR3 coding DNA: TGTGCCAGTAGGAACGCGGACGCTTTCTATGGCTACACCTTC. The chain combines TRBV19 with TRBJ1-2; no clear D. CDR1 and CDR2 (germline): LNHDA, SQIVND (reference sequence). The CDR3 sequence is 14 residues long. Deletions cut 6 bases from V and 4 bases from J, with 15 bases between.

The V call is TRBV12-3 or TRBV12-4, the J call TRBJ2-3; 11 positions agree with TRBD2. This CDR3 is built from 19 residues. The ends lost 1 base at V and 1 base at J; junction bases unmatched: 10. This CDR3 reads CASSLVGLAGGAGTDTQYF. CDR3 bases: TGTGCCAGCAGTTTAGTTGGGCTAGCGGGAGGTGCGGGCACAGATACGCAGTATTTT.

This clonotype is termed medium-sized. This sequence joins TRBV29-1 and TRBJ2-2; D may be TRBD1 (8 bases). The germline V gene has CDR1 SQVTM and CDR2 ANQGSEA. The CDR3 covers 14 residues. V dropped 4 bases and J dropped 7 bases, with 16 bases sitting between them. Here the CDR3 DNA reads TGCAGCGTTGGAACAGGGGGGGTTCACGGGGAGCTGTTTTTT. Amino acid sequence: CSVGTGGVHGELFF.

By frequency in the sample, this clonotype is medium-sized. This chain uses TRBV29-1 with TRBJ2-6; D not certain. Germline assignment: CDR1 SQVTM and CDR2 ANQGSEA. The CDR3 has 14 residues. V was trimmed by 1 base and J by 1 base, leaving 5 bases between them. CDR3: CSVEGHSGANVLTF. In DNA, the CDR3 is TGCAGCGTTGAAGGACATTCTGGGGCCAACGTCCTGACTTTC.

The V gene is TRBV12-3 or TRBV12-4, the J gene TRBJ1-1; a possible D gene is TRBD1 (6 bases). Trimming took off 5 bases at V and 1 base at J, with 8 bases between the two ends. The CDR3 contains 13 residues. The CDR3 DNA reads TGTGCCAGCAGTCAGGACAGGAACACTGAAGCTTTCTTT. Translating gives CASSQDRNTEAFF.

This clonotype has more than one count but fewer than ten. V is TRBV27 and J is TRBJ2-5; D is perhaps TRBD1 (6 bases). This CDR3 is 14 amino acids long. CDR1 and CDR2 from the germline V gene are MNHEY and SMNVEV (reference sequence). The V end lost 0 bases, the J end lost 10 bases, and 15 bases lay between the germline ends. The CDR3 nucleotides are TGTGCCAGCAGTTTATCGGCCGACAGGTTGGTCCAGTACTTC. It encodes CASSLSADRLVQYF.

The rearrangement uses TRBV12-3 or TRBV12-4 and TRBJ1-1; D gene ambiguous. This CDR3 is built from 15 residues. Trimming cost V 7 bases and J 7 bases, with 22 bases left between them. CDR3 amino acids: CASTPGVGFKVEAFF. CDR3 bases: TGTGCCAGCACCCCCGGAGTAGGGTTTAAGGTTGAAGCTTTCTTT.

V usage is TRBV30 and J usage is TRBJ1-5; D ambiguous. Germline values: CDR1 GTSNPN, CDR2 SVGIG (reference sequence). There are 18 residues in the CDR3. V shed 1 base and J shed 2 bases, with 21 bases lying between them. CDR3 residues: CAWSAPNRVPRGNQPQHF. In nucleotides, the CDR3 is TGTGCCTGGAGTGCCCCTAATAGGGTCCCTCGCGGCAATCAGCCCCAGCATTTT.

This clonotype is medium-sized (0.01 to 0.1%). The rearrangement links TRBV29-1 to TRBJ2-2; unclear D gene. Germline loops: CDR1 SQVTM, CDR2 ANQGSEA. V was pared by 4 bases and J by 3 bases, with 6 bases between. The CDR3 length is 12 residues. In DNA, the CDR3 is TGCAGCGTTGGAATATACACCGGGGAGCTGTTTTTT. Protein sequence: CSVGIYTGELFF.

The rearrangement uses TRBV6-1 and TRBJ1-6, with a possible D match to TRBD1 (6 bases). The length of the CDR3 is 17 residues. V was clipped by 6 bases and J by 7 bases, with 22 bases between them. Germline loops: CDR1 MNHNS, CDR2 SASEGT. CDR3 nucleotides: TGTGCCAGCAGGGAACCTCTCCGGGGGCTTAAGAATTCACCCCTCCACTTT. This translates into CASREPLRGLKNSPLHF.